This T cell receptor beta chain was observed in a study of early T cells in non-severe SARS-CoV-2 infection. Attachment of unique molecular identifiers was made to individual cDNA molecules. Using its own MiXCR run on the 5' RACE reads, TCRdb lists one record per CDR3 protein. Of tens of thousands of distinct CDR3 sequences listed, around 10% are singletons. Findings and limits, study-wide: Matching against VDJdb likely underestimated virus-specific expansions, favoring anti-spike CD8.

The V gene lost 2 bases and the J gene lost 2 bases, with 10 bases spanning the gap. CDR3 length: 15 residues. CDR1 MNHEY and CDR2 SVGAGI come from the germline V gene. Many counts were recorded for this clonotype. Antigen unknown. This sequence was found in an adult who was a healthcare worker with PCR-confirmed SARS-CoV-2 infection or an uninfected control (not recorded which). This sample comprised whole blood, obtained at baseline. V usage is TRBV6-5 and J usage is TRBJ1-3; D gene ambiguous. CDR3 protein: CASSYGTRPGNTIYF. CDR3 coding DNA: TGTGCCAGCAGTTACGGCACTCGTCCTGGAAACACCATATATTTT.